This is a list of T cell receptor beta chains from one sample in a study of T cell responses to AZD1222 COVID-19 vaccine. Method: immunoSEQ multiplex PCR; TCRdb's copy keeps in-frame clones and lacks some. The table has 100,000 to 150,000 clones, around nine tenths seen once. The input for sequencing was peripheral blood, taken on day 0 of AZD1222 vaccination. These receptors all come from an adult in good health. Both conserved end residues are part of each CDR3. A D gene is named only where the DNA matches it firmly. Expanded clones are given a class, and other clones once, few, many or no size at all.

CASSRTYEQYF	TGTGCCAGCAGTAGGACCTACGAGCAGTACTTC	-	-	TRBV12-3/TRBV12-4	TRBJ2-7
CASSFQASVYNEQFF	TGCGCCAGCAGCTTTCAAGCGTCAGTCTACAATGAGCAGTTCTTC	-	-	TRBV5-1	TRBJ2-1
CASSQDPVPSGELFF	TGTGCCAGCTCACAGGACCCCGTACCGTCCGGGGAGCTGTTTTTT	-	-	TRBV18	TRBJ2-2
CASSQGQGETEAFF	TGTGCCAGCAGTCAGGGACAGGGGGAAACTGAAGCTTTCTTT	-	TRBD1	TRBV3-1/TRBV3-2	TRBJ1-1
CASSLGQPDGIFF	TGCGCCAGCAGCTTGGGACAGCCGGATGGGATTTTCTTT	-	-	TRBV5-1	TRBJ1-1
CARLPPGTSIKETQYF	TGTGCCAGGCTCCCCCCCGGGACTAGCATAAAAGAGACCCAGTACTTC	-	-	TRBV12-1	TRBJ2-5
CASSQDRSDTQYF	TGTGCCAGCAGCCAAGACAGGTCAGATACGCAGTATTTT	-	-	TRBV3-1/TRBV3-2	TRBJ2-3
CASRFWTGLRPQHF	TGTGCAAGTCGCTTTTGGACAGGACTACGGCCCCAGCATTTT	-	-	TRBV12-2	TRBJ1-5
CASSEEVLLSGANVLTF	TGTGCCAGCAGTGAAGAGGTACTGCTCTCTGGGGCCAACGTCCTGACTTTC	-	-	TRBV2	TRBJ2-6
CAWSVFGVTEAFF	TGTGCCTGGAGTGTATTTGGGGTCACTGAAGCTTTCTTT	-	-	TRBV30	TRBJ1-1
CASQPQAGNTEAFF	TGTGCCAGCCAACCCCAGGCCGGCAACACTGAAGCTTTCTTT	once	-	TRBV18	TRBJ1-1
CASSGPRGKDTEAFF	TGCGCCAGCAGTGGACCCAGGGGGAAGGACACTGAAGCTTTCTTT	-	TRBD1	TRBV10-2	TRBJ1-1
CSVEEGTESYEQYF	TGCAGCGTTGAAGAAGGTACGGAATCCTACGAGCAGTACTTC	-	-	TRBV29-1	TRBJ2-7
CSVDGAGNTIYF	TGCAGCGTCGACGGGGCCGGAAACACCATATATTTT	-	-	TRBV29-1	TRBJ1-3
CASSQGSGLGNQPQHF	TGCGCCAGCAGCCAAGGGTCGGGGTTAGGCAATCAGCCCCAGCATTTT	-	-	TRBV4-1	TRBJ1-5
CSADITDTQYF	TGCAGTGCAGACATCACAGATACGCAGTATTTT	once	-	TRBV20-1	TRBJ2-3
CASSRAGIYEQYF	TGTGCCAGCAGCCGGGCAGGGATCTACGAGCAGTACTTC	once	-	TRBV27	TRBJ2-7
CASSGTSGRAPRFF	TGTGCCAGCAGTGGGACTAGCGGGAGGGCTCCAAGGTTCTTC	-	TRBD2	TRBV6-4	TRBJ2-1
CSARGAGGYTF	TGCAGTGCTCGGGGGGCAGGAGGCTACACCTTC	once	-	TRBV20-1	TRBJ1-2
CASSQVGADTQYF	TGCGCCAGCAGCCAAGTGGGGGCAGATACGCAGTATTTT	-	-	TRBV4-3	TRBJ2-3
CASGPAGVYNSPLHF	TGTGCCAGCGGGCCCGCGGGCGTCTATAATTCACCCCTCCACTTT	-	-	TRBV27	TRBJ1-6
CASSQRSTAPGYTF	TGTGCCAGCAGCCAAAGAAGCACCGCTCCGGGCTACACCTTC	-	-	TRBV3-1/TRBV3-2	TRBJ1-2
CAISERPGGSNSQPQHF	TGTGCCATCAGTGAGAGGCCGGGAGGGTCGAATAGTCAGCCCCAGCATTTT	-	-	TRBV10-3	TRBJ1-5
CASSPPGGRSFSGNTIYF	TGTGCCAGCAGCCCTCCAGGTGGACGGTCCTTCTCTGGAAACACCATATATTTT	-	-	TRBV3-1/TRBV3-2	TRBJ1-3
CASSWVDRGFYNEQFF	TGCGCCAGCAGCTGGGTGGACAGGGGCTTCTACAATGAGCAGTTCTTC	-	TRBD1	TRBV5-1	TRBJ2-1
CASSPREGSNYGYTF	TGTGCCAGCAGCCCGCGGGAGGGGTCTAACTATGGCTACACCTTC	-	-	TRBV7-8	TRBJ1-2
CATRESNQPQHF	TGTGCCACCAGGGAAAGCAATCAGCCCCAGCATTTT	-	-	TRBV10-3	TRBJ1-5
CASSQEGTVTDGYTF	TGCGCCAGCAGCCAAGAGGGGACAGTCACCGATGGCTACACCTTC	few	TRBD1	TRBV4-3	TRBJ1-2